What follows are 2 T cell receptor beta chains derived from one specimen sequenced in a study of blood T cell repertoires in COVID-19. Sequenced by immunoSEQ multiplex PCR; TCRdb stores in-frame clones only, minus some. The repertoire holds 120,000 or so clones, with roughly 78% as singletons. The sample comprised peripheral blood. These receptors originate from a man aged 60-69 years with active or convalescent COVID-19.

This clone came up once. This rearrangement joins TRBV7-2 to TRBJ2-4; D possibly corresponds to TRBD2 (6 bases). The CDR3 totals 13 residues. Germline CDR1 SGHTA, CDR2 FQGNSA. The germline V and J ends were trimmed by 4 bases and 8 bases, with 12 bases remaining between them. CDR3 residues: CASSWRREDIQYF. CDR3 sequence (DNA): TGTGCCAGCAGCTGGAGGAGGGAGGACATTCAGTACTTC.

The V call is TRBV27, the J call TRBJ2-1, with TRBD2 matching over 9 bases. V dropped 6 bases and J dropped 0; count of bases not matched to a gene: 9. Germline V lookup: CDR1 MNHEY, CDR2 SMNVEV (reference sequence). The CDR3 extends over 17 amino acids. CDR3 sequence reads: CASRLLPSGASYNEQFF. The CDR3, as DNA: TGTGCCAGCAGGCTTCTCCCTAGCGGGGCCTCCTACAATGAGCAGTTCTTC.